The 11 T cell receptor beta chains below come from one sample, sequenced in a study of T cell responses to AZD1222 COVID-19 vaccine. Libraries were prepared by immunoSEQ multiplex PCR; TCRdb keeps only in-frame clonotypes and omits some of them. The data show fewer than 120,000 clones, around 93% seen once. The specimen was peripheral blood, collected 28 days after the second AZD1222 dose. The receptors were gathered from an adult who received the AZD1222 COVID-19 vaccine.

The chain joins TRBV11-2 to TRBJ2-2; possibly TRBD1 or TRBD2 for D (5 bases each). Trimming shortened V by 5 bases and J by 4 bases, and 14 bases separated the two germline ends. The CDR3 runs 15 residues. Germline V gene sequence: CDR1 SGHAT, CDR2 FQNNGV. CDR3: CASSEGPSRTGELFF. The CDR3 DNA reads TGTGCCAGCAGCGAGGGACCCAGTCGCACCGGGGAGCTGTTTTTT.

This chain links TRBV5-1 with TRBJ2-7; D is ambiguous. Deletions cut 0 bases from V and 2 bases from J, with 12 bases between. The CDR3 totals 15 residues. Germline V gene data show CDR1 as SGHRS and CDR2 as YFSETQ. As DNA, the CDR3 is TGCGCCAGCAGCTTGGCTGGGTTAGCCACCTACGAGCAGTACTTC. This encodes CASSLAGLATYEQYF. The whole variable domain, remainder taken from reference TRBV5-1 and TRBJ2-7, is KAGVTQTPRYLIKTRGQQVTLSCSPISGHRSVSWYQQTPGQGLQFLFEYFSETQRNKGNFPGRFSGRQFSNSRSEMNVSTLELGDSALYLCASSLAGLATYEQYFGPGTRLTVT.

This chain uses TRBV19 with TRBJ1-2; unclear D gene. The CDR3 loop spans 14 amino acids. The germline V gene has CDR1 LNHDA and CDR2 SQIVND (reference sequence). The ends were cut back, 4 bases at V and 4 bases at J, with 13 bases in the middle. Written as DNA, the CDR3 is TGTGCCAGTAGTAGGCTCTTGGGAGTCTATGGCTACACCTTC. Encoded protein: CASSRLLGVYGYTF.

This rearrangement joins TRBV7-9 to TRBJ2-2, with D possibly TRBD2 on 5 matching bases. Trimming took off 3 bases at V and 7 bases at J, with 6 bases between the two ends. There are 12 residues in the CDR3. Per germline, CDR1 SEHNR and CDR2 FQNEAQ (reference sequence). The CDR3 DNA reads TGTGCCAGCAGCTTCCGGGGCGGGGAGCTGTTTTTT. Translation: CASSFRGGELFF.

A single count supports this clone. The rearrangement joins TRBV5-6 to TRBJ1-2; D perhaps matches TRBD1 (5 bases). There are 15 residues in the CDR3. Germline V gives CDR1 SGHDT, CDR2 YYEEEE. The V end was cut by 2 bases, the J end by 8 bases, with 19 bases between. CDR3 protein: CASSLVVGGLRGYTF. In DNA form, the CDR3 reads TGTGCCAGCAGCTTAGTAGTGGGGGGTTTGCGAGGCTACACCTTC.

The chain links TRBV5-6 to TRBJ2-5; D gene ambiguous. Germline V gives CDR1 SGHDT, CDR2 YYEEEE. The V gene lost 2 bases and the J gene lost 1 base, with 12 bases spanning the gap. The CDR3 is 15 amino acids. CDR3 sequence: CASSLIYSRQETQYF. Written as DNA, the CDR3 is TGTGCCAGCAGCTTAATTTACAGCCGCCAAGAGACCCAGTACTTC. Together with reference TRBV5-6 and TRBJ2-5, the CDR3 gives the full variable domain: DAGVTQSPTHLIKTRGQQVTLRCSPKSGHDTVSWYQQALGQGPQFIFQYYEEEERQRGNFPDRFSGHQFPNYSSELNVNALLLGDSALYLCASSLIYSRQETQYFGPGTRLLVL.

The chain is built from TRBV18 and TRBJ1-4, with D hard to call. Trimming shortened V by 6 bases and J by 5 bases, and 13 bases separated the two germline ends. This CDR3 has 14 amino acids. Germline V CDR1 and CDR2: KGHSH, LQKENI. The CDR3 nucleotides are TGTGCCAGCTCCCTACTGGAGGGCAATGAAAAACTGTTTTTT. It yields the protein CASSLLEGNEKLFF. The whole variable domain, remainder taken from reference TRBV18 and TRBJ1-4, is NAGVMQNPRHLVRRRGQEARLRCSPMKGHSHVYWYRQLPEEGLKFMVYLQKENIIDESGMPKERFSAEFPKEGPSILRIQQVVRGDSAAYFCASSLLEGNEKLFFGSGTQLSVL.

The genes are TRBV4-1 and TRBJ2-1; possibly TRBD2 for D (5 bases). Germline V gene data show CDR1 as MGHRA and CDR2 as YSYEKL. V lost 3 bases, J lost 8 bases, and 17 bases lay in between. The CDR3 length is 15 residues. The chain's CDR3 is CASSQDGGRVDEQFF. The CDR3 DNA follows: TGCGCCAGCAGCCAGGATGGAGGAAGGGTGGATGAGCAGTTCTTC.

The V gene is TRBV11-2, the J gene TRBJ2-4; no definite D call. V lost 1 base and J 0 bases, leaving 16 bases between the germline ends. Germline CDR1 reads SGHAT; CDR2 reads FQNNGV. The CDR3 runs 18 residues. The CDR3 here is CASSLVPLPTLAKNIQYF. The CDR3 coding sequence is TGTGCCAGCAGCTTAGTCCCTCTCCCGACATTAGCCAAAAACATTCAGTACTTC.

V is TRBV19 and J is TRBJ1-1, with D perhaps TRBD1 (6 bases). CDR1 is LNHDA, CDR2 SQIVND, per germline (reference sequence). Trimming stripped 4 bases from V and 1 base from J, with 16 bases between. The CDR3 length is 16 residues. CDR3 sequence: CASSTFSGTQNTEAFF. CDR3 sequence (DNA): TGTGCCAGTAGTACCTTTTCCGGGACACAGAACACTGAAGCTTTCTTT.

CDR3 protein: CASIGSYPRGNTIYF. In DNA form, the CDR3 reads TGTGCCAGCATCGGAAGCTATCCCCGTGGAAACACCATATATTTT. The chain joins TRBV2 to TRBJ1-3; D call uncertain. The germline V gene encodes CDR1 SNHLY and CDR2 FYNNEI. V was clipped by 7 bases and J by 3 bases, with 16 bases between them. CDR3 length: 15 residues.